The 17 T cell receptor beta chains presented below share a single source sample, sequenced in a study of beta chain features in type 1 diabetes. Overall study results and limits: TCRB CDR3s from Type 1 diabetes patients were moderately but significantly shorter in all four CD4+ subsets.

The antigens for these receptors are not known. The authors reverse transcribed all of the isolated RNA, so sequencing captured expressed TCRB transcripts. TCRdb's copy holds only in-frame clones and misses some; the assay was immunoSEQ multiplex PCR. The sample has 300,000 to 350,000 clones; approximately 13% are singletons. What was sequenced was naive CD4+ T cells from blood. Source of these receptors: a young woman with type 1 diabetes.

The chain combines TRBV18 with TRBJ2-3; 11 bases match TRBD2. Germline assignment: CDR1 KGHSH and CDR2 LQKENI. This CDR3 spans 16 amino acids. V dropped 4 bases and J dropped 6; count of bases not matched to a gene: 9. The CDR3 DNA is TGTGCCAGCTCACTAGCGACTAGCGGGGCGGTCGATACGCAGTATTTT. Translating gives CASSLATSGAVDTQYF.

The chain carries TRBV28 and TRBJ1-5; D gene uncertain. V was shortened by 6 bases and J by 2 bases, with 14 bases between the two germline ends. Germline V gene lookup returns CDR1 MDHEN and CDR2 SYDVKM. The CDR3 sequence is 15 residues long. The CDR3 loop reads CASSSGEVGNQPQHF. The CDR3 nucleotides read TGTGCCAGCAGCTCCGGGGAGGTCGGCAATCAGCCCCAGCATTTT.

This clone was detected a few times. The genes are TRBV7-2 and TRBJ2-1, with TRBD2 identical over 14 bases. This CDR3 region has 16 residues. V was pared by 5 bases and J by 7 bases, with 7 bases of the junction left unmatched. Germline V gives CDR1 SGHTA, CDR2 FQGNSA. The CDR3 sequence is CASSRRLAGGRNEQFF. The CDR3 bases are TGTGCCAGCAGCCGCCGACTAGCGGGAGGGCGGAATGAGCAGTTCTTC. The full variable domain, in which reference TRBV7-2 and TRBJ2-1 provide the parts outside the CDR3, is GAGVSQSPSNKVTEKGKDVELRCDPISGHTALYWYRQSLGQGLEFLIYFQGNSAPDKSGLPSDRFSAERTGGSVSTLTIQRTQQEDSAVYLCASSRRLAGGRNEQFFGPGTRLTVL.

The chain carries TRBV7-2 and TRBJ2-2, with 7 bases identical to TRBD1. V was clipped by 2 bases and J by 4 bases; unmatched bases: 4. CDR1 is SGHTA and CDR2 is FQGNSA in the germline V gene. This CDR3 contains 15 residues. CDR3 in amino acids: CASSLQDRITGELFF. CDR3 in DNA: TGTGCCAGCAGCTTACAGGACAGGATCACCGGGGAGCTGTTTTTT.

This clone has a handful of counts. The chain has TRBV5-4 and TRBJ2-5; D is perhaps TRBD1 (6 bases). The J call may be faulty, since TRBJ2-7 better matches the DNA end. Germline V gives CDR1 SGHNT, CDR2 YYREEE (reference sequence). CDR3 length: 14 amino acids. CDR3 nucleotides: TGTGCCAGCACCTCCCCGGGACAAAGGGGCGAGCAGTACTTC. Encoded protein: CASTSPGQRGEQYF.

This clone has only a few counts. The V gene is TRBV20-1, the J gene TRBJ1-1, with D possibly TRBD1 on 5 matching bases. Per the germline V gene, CDR1 is DFQATT and CDR2 is SNEGSKA (reference sequence). CDR3 length: 11 amino acids. CDR3 in amino acids: CSPDRNTEAFF. Written as DNA, the CDR3 is TGCAGCCCTGACAGGAACACTGAAGCTTTCTTT.

This clone appeared a few times. The chain couples TRBV19 to TRBJ2-1; tentative D call: TRBD2 (5 bases). Per germline, CDR1 LNHDA and CDR2 SQIVND (reference sequence). V was trimmed by 0 bases and J by 7 bases, leaving 13 bases between them. The CDR3 totals 15 residues. CDR3 residues: CASSIDPGSRNEQFF. DNA for the CDR3: TGTGCCAGTAGTATAGATCCGGGGTCGAGGAATGAGCAGTTCTTC.

The V gene is TRBV29-1, the J gene TRBJ2-5; 7 nucleotides agree with TRBD1. Per the germline V gene, CDR1 is SQVTM and CDR2 is ANQGSEA. CDR3 length: 13 amino acids. Trimming removed 5 bases from V and 1 base from J; junction bases left unmatched: 4. Here the CDR3 reads CSVPTGTQETQYF. CDR3 nucleotide sequence: TGCAGCGTTCCGACAGGGACCCAAGAGACCCAGTACTTC. The entire variable domain, with the rest obtained from reference TRBV29-1 and TRBJ2-5, is as follows: SAVISQKPSRDICQRGTSLTIQCQVDSQVTMMFWYRQQPGQSLTLIATANQGSEATYESGFVIDKFPISRPNLTFSTLTVSNMSPEDSSIYLCSVPTGTQETQYFGPGTRLLVL.

The CDR3 is CSAPSTMVQFF. The DNA for the CDR3 is TGCAGTGCCCCGTCGACAATGGTGCAGTTCTTC. The chain is built from TRBV20-1 and TRBJ2-1, with D unclear. Germline loops: CDR1 DFQATT, CDR2 SNEGSKA (reference sequence). This CDR3 spans 11 amino acids. V lost 6 bases to trimming and J lost 12 bases, with 15 bases between them.

This rearrangement joins TRBV12-5 to TRBJ2-5, with a weak D call TRBD2 (5 bases). In germline, CDR1 is LGHNT, CDR2 FRNRAP. The V and J ends lost 1 base and 2 bases respectively, with 11 bases between them. The CDR3 spans 15 residues. The CDR3 is CASGLALRAQETQYF. The CDR3 DNA reads as TGTGCTAGTGGTTTGGCTCTGCGGGCTCAAGAGACCCAGTACTTC.

V usage is TRBV19 and J usage is TRBJ2-2; tentative D call: TRBD2 (6 bases). V shed 7 bases and J shed 5 bases, with 14 bases lying between them. This CDR3 spans 14 amino acids. CDR1 and CDR2 from the germline V gene are LNHDA and SQIVND (reference sequence). CDR3 sequence reads: CASNQGGLTGELFF. DNA for the CDR3: TGTGCCAGTAACCAGGGAGGTTTGACCGGGGAGCTGTTTTTT.

The chain is built from TRBV28 and TRBJ1-1; possibly TRBD1 for D (6 bases). Germline V lookup: CDR1 MDHEN, CDR2 SYDVKM. The V end lost 5 bases, the J end lost 0 bases, and 13 bases lay between the germline ends. The CDR3 contains 15 residues. CDR3 residues: CASSLYDRLNTEAFF. CDR3 sequence (DNA): TGTGCCAGCAGTCTCTATGACAGGCTGAACACTGAAGCTTTCTTT.

There are a few counts of this clone. CDR3 residues: CAWSGDRGQPQHF. DNA for the CDR3: TGTGCCTGGAGTGGGGACAGGGGACAGCCCCAGCATTTT. The chain links TRBV30 to TRBJ1-5; 10 positions match TRBD1. Germline values: CDR1 GTSNPN, CDR2 SVGIG (reference sequence). Unmatched junction bases numbered 1, after V lost 1 base and J lost 7 bases. This CDR3 has 13 amino acids.

The genes are TRBV30 and TRBJ1-5, with a possible D match to TRBD1 (5 bases). The CDR3 sequence is 13 residues long. CDR1 is GTSNPN, CDR2 SVGIG, per germline (reference sequence). The V and J ends lost 4 bases and 4 bases respectively, with 11 bases between them. The CDR3, as DNA: TGTGCCTGGACCATGGGGGGAAATCAGCCCCAGCATTTT. This encodes CAWTMGGNQPQHF.

The table lists this clone with a few counts. The chain couples TRBV11-3 to TRBJ2-1; 8 nucleotides align to TRBD2. The CDR3 length is 17 residues. CDR1 is SGHNT and CDR2 is YENEEA in the germline V gene. With 5 bases clipped from V and 6 bases from J, the junction kept 15 bases outside the gene matches. The CDR3 protein is CASSRGGTGTRSNEQFF. CDR3 DNA: TGTGCCAGCAGCCGGGGGGGGACCGGGACTAGAAGCAATGAGCAGTTCTTC.

This clone has a single count. The V and J genes are TRBV7-6 and TRBJ2-3; D remains unclear. The V end lost 1 base, the J end lost 1 base, and 6 bases lay between the germline ends. There are 14 residues in the CDR3. Germline loops: CDR1 SGHVS, CDR2 FNYEAQ. CDR3 region: CASSLDQGTDTQYF. In DNA, the CDR3 is TGTGCCAGCAGCTTAGATCAGGGCACAGATACGCAGTATTTT.

V gene TRBV29-1 combines with J gene TRBJ2-3, with 9 bases that match TRBD2. Trimming took 2 bases from V and 2 from J; bases not matched to a gene: 5. The germline V gene encodes CDR1 SQVTM and CDR2 ANQGSEA. This CDR3 region has 15 residues. The chain's CDR3 is CSVELLAGSTDTQYF. In DNA, the CDR3 is TGCAGCGTTGAACTCCTAGCGGGATCCACAGATACGCAGTATTTT.